Described below is a single TCR beta chain sequence and its context. This record belongs to a study of blood T cells in healthy people across ages. The CDR3 extends over 13 amino acids. V lost 5 bases, J lost 11 bases, and 8 bases stayed unmatched. Germline loops: CDR1 SSHAT, CDR2 FNYEAQ (reference sequence). A second PCR, run for roughly 7 to 12 cycles, used a sample-barcoded 5' primer plus a J-beta primer mix. TCRdb re-derived calls from the 5' RACE reads in MiXCR, one entry per CDR3 protein. Of hundreds of thousands of distinct CDR3 sequences listed, roughly three fifths are singletons. Sequencing was done on a sample of blood. The gene calls are TRBV7-7 and TRBJ2-5; 10 bases match TRBD2. The receptor comes from a man in his forties or fifties in good health. CDR3 sequence reads: CASSQREGGEQYF. CDR3 bases: TGTGCCAGCAGCCAGCGGGAGGGGGGTGAGCAGTACTTC.